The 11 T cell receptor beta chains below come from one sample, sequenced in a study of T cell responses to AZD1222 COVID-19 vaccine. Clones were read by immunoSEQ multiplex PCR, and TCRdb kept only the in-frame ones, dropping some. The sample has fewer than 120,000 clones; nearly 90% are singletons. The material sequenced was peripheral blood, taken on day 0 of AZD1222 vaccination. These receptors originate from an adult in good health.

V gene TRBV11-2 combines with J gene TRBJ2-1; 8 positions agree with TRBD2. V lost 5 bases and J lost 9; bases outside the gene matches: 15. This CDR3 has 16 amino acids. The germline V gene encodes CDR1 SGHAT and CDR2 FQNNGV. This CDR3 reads CASSPQASGSRGEQFF. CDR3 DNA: TGTGCCAGCAGCCCTCAGGCTAGCGGGTCCCGGGGTGAGCAGTTCTTC.

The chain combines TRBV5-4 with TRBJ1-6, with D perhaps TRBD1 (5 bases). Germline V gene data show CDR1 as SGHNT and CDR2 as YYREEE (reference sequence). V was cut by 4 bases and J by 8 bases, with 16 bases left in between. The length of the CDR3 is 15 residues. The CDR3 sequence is CASSLRRQGDSPLHF. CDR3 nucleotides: TGTGCCAGCAGCCTGCGTCGTCAGGGCGATTCACCCCTCCACTTT.

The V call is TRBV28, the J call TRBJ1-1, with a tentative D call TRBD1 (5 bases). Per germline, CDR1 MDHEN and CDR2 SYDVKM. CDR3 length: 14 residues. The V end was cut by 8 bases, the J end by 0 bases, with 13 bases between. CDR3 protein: CASGQMGVNTEAFF. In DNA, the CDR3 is TGTGCCAGCGGGCAGATGGGGGTGAACACTGAAGCTTTCTTT.

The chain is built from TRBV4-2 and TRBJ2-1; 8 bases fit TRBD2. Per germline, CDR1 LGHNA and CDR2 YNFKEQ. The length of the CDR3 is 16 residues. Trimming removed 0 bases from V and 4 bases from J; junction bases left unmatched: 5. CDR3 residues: CASSQDGGGGYNEQFF. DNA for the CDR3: TGTGCCAGCAGCCAAGATGGTGGCGGGGGGTACAATGAGCAGTTCTTC.

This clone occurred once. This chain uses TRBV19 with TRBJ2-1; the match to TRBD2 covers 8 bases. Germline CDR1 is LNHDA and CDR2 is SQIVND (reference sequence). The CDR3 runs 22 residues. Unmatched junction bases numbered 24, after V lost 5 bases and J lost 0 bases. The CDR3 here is CASSPTFRGLAGQGSSYNEQFF. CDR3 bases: TGTGCCAGTAGTCCCACATTTAGGGGCCTAGCGGGCCAAGGGAGCTCCTACAATGAGCAGTTCTTC. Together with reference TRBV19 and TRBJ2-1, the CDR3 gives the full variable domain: DGGITQSPKYLFRKEGQNVTLSCEQNLNHDAMYWYRQDPGQGLRLIYYSQIVNDFQKGDIAEGYSVSREKKESFPLTVTSAQKNPTAFYLCASSPTFRGLAGQGSSYNEQFFGPGTRLTVL.

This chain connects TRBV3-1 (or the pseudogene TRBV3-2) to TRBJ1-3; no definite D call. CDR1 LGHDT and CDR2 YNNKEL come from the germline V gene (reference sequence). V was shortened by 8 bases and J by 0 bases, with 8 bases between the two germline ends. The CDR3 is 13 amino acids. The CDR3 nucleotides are TGTGCCAGCGCCAGTCTCTCTGGAAACACCATATATTTT. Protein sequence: CASASLSGNTIYF.

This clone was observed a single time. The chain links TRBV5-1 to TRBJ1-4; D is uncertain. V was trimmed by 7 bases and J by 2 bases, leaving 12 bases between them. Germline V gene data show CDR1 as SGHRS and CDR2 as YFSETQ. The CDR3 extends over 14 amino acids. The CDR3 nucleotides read TGCGCCAGCGGGTGGGGTAGCACTAATGAAAAACTGTTTTTT. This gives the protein CASGWGSTNEKLFF.

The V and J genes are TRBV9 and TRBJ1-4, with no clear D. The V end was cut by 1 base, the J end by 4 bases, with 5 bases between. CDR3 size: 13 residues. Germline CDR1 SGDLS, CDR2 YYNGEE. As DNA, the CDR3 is TGTGCCAGCAGCGTAAGCTTTAATGAAAAACTGTTTTTT. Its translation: CASSVSFNEKLFF.

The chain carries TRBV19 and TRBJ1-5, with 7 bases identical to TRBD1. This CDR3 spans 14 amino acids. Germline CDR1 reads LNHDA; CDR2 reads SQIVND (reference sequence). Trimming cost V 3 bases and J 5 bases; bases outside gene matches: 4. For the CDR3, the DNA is TGTGCCAGTAGTATGGACAGGCAATATCAGCCCCAGCATTTT. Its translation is CASSMDRQYQPQHF.

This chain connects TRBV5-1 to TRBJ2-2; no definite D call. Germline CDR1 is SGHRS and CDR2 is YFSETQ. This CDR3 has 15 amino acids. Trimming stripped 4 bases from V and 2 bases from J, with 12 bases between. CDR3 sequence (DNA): TGCGCCAGCAGCCTCGGCGTGTCTAACACCGGGGAGCTGTTTTTT. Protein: CASSLGVSNTGELFF.

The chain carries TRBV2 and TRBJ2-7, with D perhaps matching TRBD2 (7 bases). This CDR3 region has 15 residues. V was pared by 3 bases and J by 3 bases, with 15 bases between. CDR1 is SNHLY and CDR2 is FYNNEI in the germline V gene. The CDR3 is CASSDIGRGGYEQYF. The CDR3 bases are TGTGCCAGCAGTGACATTGGGAGGGGGGGCTACGAGCAGTACTTC.